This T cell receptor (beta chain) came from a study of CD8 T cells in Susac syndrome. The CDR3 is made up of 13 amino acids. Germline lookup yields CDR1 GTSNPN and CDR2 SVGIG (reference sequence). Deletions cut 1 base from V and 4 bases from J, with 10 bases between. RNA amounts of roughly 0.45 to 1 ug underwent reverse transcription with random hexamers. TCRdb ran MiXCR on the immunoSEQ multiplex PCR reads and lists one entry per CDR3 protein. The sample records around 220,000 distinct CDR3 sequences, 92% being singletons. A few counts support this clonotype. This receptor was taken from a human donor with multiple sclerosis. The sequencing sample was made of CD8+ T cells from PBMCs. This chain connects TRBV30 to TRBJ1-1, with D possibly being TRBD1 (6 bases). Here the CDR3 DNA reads TGTGCCTGGAGTGCAGGGGCCACCACTGAAGCTTTCTTT. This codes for CAWSAGATTEAFF.